This T cell receptor beta chain was documented in a study of radiotherapy plus CTLA-4 blockade in lung cancer. Study-level background: Objective responses emerged in 15% to 20% of patients, and 31% attained disease control. Study-level findings and limits: TCR clones of tumor origin grew in blood after radiotherapy plus ipilimumab. Together with interferon-beta, which increased in serum after radiation, early dynamic changes in blood T cell clones were reportedly the best predictors of response.

Patients had chemo-refractory metastatic non-small-cell lung cancer and received focal radiation plus CTLA-4 blockade that used ipilimumab. Losses at the gene ends were 6 bases for V and 4 bases for J; bases not matched to a gene: 2. Germline V gene lookup returns CDR1 SNHLY and CDR2 FYNNEI. The CDR3 runs 13 residues. TCRdb keeps only in-frame clones here, not all; method: immunoSEQ multiplex PCR. Altogether tens of thousands of clones are present, around 70% being singletons, with the ten largest covering about 11%. Notes on this clone: Its antigen remains unidentified.

Specimen: peripheral blood, collected from a patient treated with radiotherapy plus ipilimumab. This sequence originates from a human donor with non-small cell lung cancer who had stable disease on radiotherapy plus ipilimumab. The chain employs TRBV2 and TRBJ2-3; TRBD2 matches 9 bases. The CDR3, as DNA: TGTGCCAGCAGAGCGGGGGGCCCAGATACGCAGTATTTT. It is translated as CASRAGGPDTQYF. The full variable domain, in which reference TRBV2 and TRBJ2-3 provide the parts outside the CDR3, is EPEVTQTPSHQVTQMGQEVILRCVPISNHLYFYWYRQILGQKVEFLVSFYNNEISEKSEIFDDQFSVERPDGSNFTLKIRSTKLEDSAMYFCASRAGGPDTQYFGPGTRLTVL.